A selection of T cell receptor beta chains follows, all from one sample in a study of identical twins. TCRdb processed the 5' RACE reads anew with MiXCR; each CDR3 protein has one entry. The repertoire holds over 500,000 distinct CDR3 sequences, with roughly a fifth as singletons. The sample was also reused in another study, on T cells expressing NK-cell markers.

The sequencing sample was made of CD4+ T cells sorted from blood. These receptors came from a woman aged 18-35 years in good health. The CDR3 runs from the conserved cysteine through the conserved F or W.

v_call,cdr3_aa
TRBV25-1,CASHNPQGGKTQYF
TRBV20-1,CSVAPDSVGETQYF
TRBV10-2,CASSEVRPDTQYF
TRBV5-5,CASSNGPGGYNEQFF
TRBV18,CASSPRGNQAFF
TRBV20-1,CSARNPSGPYEQYF
TRBV6-2/TRBV6-3,CASSPAVIRLAGDEQFF
TRBV20-1,CSALGGLAGISSTDTQYF
TRBV10-3,CAIRTLGPGSGYEQYF
TRBV5-1,CASSRPPDEQFF
TRBV20-1,CSAHPPTSGYYEQYF
TRBV20-1,CSARGADLVYNEQFF
TRBV6-1,CASSTVHRGTYEQYF
TRBV3-1,CASSQNTGPYEQYF
TRBV6-2/TRBV6-3,CASSYTAGFGGELFF
TRBV6-2/TRBV6-3,CASRAMGEQYF
TRBV6-5,CASRLQRTDTQYF
TRBV5-6,CASTLERSYEQYF